This passage covers 8 T cell receptor beta chains from one sample sequenced in a study of blood T cell repertoires in COVID-19. Clones were read by immunoSEQ multiplex PCR, and TCRdb kept only the in-frame ones, dropping some. The table lists about 75,000 clones, about four fifths of them singletons, with approximately 5% in the top ten. The sample was peripheral blood. All receptors derive from an elderly woman with active or convalescent COVID-19.

J is TRBJ2-2 and V is TRBV24-1, with D tentatively TRBD2 (6 bases). V was pared by 9 bases and J by 0 bases, with 7 bases between. The CDR3 runs 13 residues. Germline V gene lookup returns CDR1 KGHDR and CDR2 SFDVKD. The CDR3 DNA reads TGTGCCACCGGAGGGCCGAACACCGGGGAGCTGTTTTTT. The encoded protein is CATGGPNTGELFF.

The chain recombines TRBV5-1 with TRBJ2-2; 9 positions agree with TRBD2. Germline lookup yields CDR1 SGHRS and CDR2 YFSETQ. The CDR3 runs 16 residues. Trimming cost V 2 bases and J 3 bases; bases outside gene matches: 5. CDR3 sequence reads: CASSFRASGDTGELFF. The CDR3 DNA reads TGCGCCAGCAGCTTTCGGGCTAGCGGGGACACCGGGGAGCTGTTTTTT.

The rearrangement joins TRBV27 to TRBJ2-1, with 8 bases matching TRBD1. The CDR3 contains 19 residues. V trimming: 4 bases; J trimming: 0 bases; junction bases outside the gene matches: 14. The germline gives CDR1 MNHEY, CDR2 SMNVEV (reference sequence). CDR3 in amino acids: CASSWGMGRQGSSYNEQFF. The CDR3 coding sequence is TGTGCCAGCAGTTGGGGAATGGGCCGACAGGGGAGCTCCTACAATGAGCAGTTCTTC.

This clone was seen just once. V gene TRBV7-3 combines with J gene TRBJ2-2, with D possibly being TRBD1 (6 bases). CDR1 is SGHTA, CDR2 FQGTGA, per germline. Between the trimmed V and J ends, which lost 5 bases and 5 bases, there was a span of 12 bases. The CDR3 totals 14 residues. In nucleotides, the CDR3 is TGTGCCAGCAGCCTGGCGGACAGAACCGGGGAGCTGTTTTTT. Protein: CASSLADRTGELFF.

This chain connects TRBV10-2 to TRBJ1-1; D perhaps matches TRBD1 (6 bases). The V end lost 5 bases, the J end lost 0 bases, and 16 bases lay between the germline ends. The CDR3 has 16 amino acids. The germline V gene has CDR1 WSHSY and CDR2 SAAADI. CDR3 region: CASSYSFRGVNTEAFF. The CDR3 DNA follows: TGCGCCAGCAGTTACTCCTTCAGGGGTGTGAACACTGAAGCTTTCTTT.

DNA for the CDR3: TGTGCCAGCAGCCCATGGACAGGAGCTTTCTTT. It encodes CASSPWTGAFF. This chain links TRBV7-2 with TRBJ1-1; the match to TRBD1 covers 7 bases. Unmatched junction bases numbered 4, after V lost 5 bases and J lost 10 bases. Per the germline V gene, CDR1 is SGHTA and CDR2 is FQGNSA. This CDR3 has 11 residues.

The V gene is TRBV9, the J gene TRBJ1-2; no firm D call. V shed 7 bases and J shed 8 bases, with 18 bases lying between them. Germline CDR1 reads SGDLS; CDR2 reads YYNGEE. The CDR3 has 13 residues. In DNA form, the CDR3 reads TGTGCCAGCCCCGCCCCGGGAGGCTCGGGCTACACCTTC. This sequence encodes CASPAPGGSGYTF.

This chain uses TRBV28 with TRBJ1-2; D not resolved. V lost 5 bases, J lost 5 bases, and 3 bases lay in between. This CDR3 spans 10 amino acids. Germline loops: CDR1 MDHEN, CDR2 SYDVKM. As DNA, the CDR3 is TGTGCCAGCAGTCAATATGGCTACACCTTC. The encoded protein is CASSQYGYTF.